A single sample gave rise to the 13 T cell receptor beta chains below, sequenced in a study of shared clonotypes between healthy human individuals. Sequencing was performed with immunoSEQ multiplex PCR; in TCRdb, only in-frame clones are kept and a portion is missing. This sample yields about 680,000 clones, of which more than 70% are seen a single time; around 2% belongs to the top ten. The sample consisted of memory CD4+ T cells sorted from blood. Described subset: CD45RA-negative fraction. Every receptor here comes from a young woman in good health.

Remarks on this clone: In the same sample, other DNA sequences code for this CDR3. The chain couples TRBV7-9 to TRBJ2-7; weak D call: TRBD1 (6 bases). CDR1 and CDR2 from the germline V gene are SEHNR and FQNEAQ (reference sequence). CDR3 length: 12 residues. Between the trimmed V and J ends, which lost 5 bases and 6 bases, there was a span of 11 bases. CDR3 coding DNA: TGTGCCAGCAGCCCACAGGGCGGCGAGCAGTACTTC. Its translation is CASSPQGGEQYF.

In regard to this clone: Other DNA variants within this sample encode the same CDR3. The rearrangement links TRBV5-1 to TRBJ2-5, with 9 bases identical to TRBD2. CDR3 size: 14 residues. Looked up from germline, CDR1 is SGHRS and CDR2 is YFSETQ. The J segment lost 4 bases and the V segment lost 4 bases, leaving 5 bases of the junction unmatched. The chain's CDR3 is CASSLTSGRETQYF. CDR3 DNA: TGCGCCAGCAGCCTGACTAGCGGTAGAGAGACCCAGTACTTC.

The V and J genes are TRBV11-2 and TRBJ2-6; D remains unclear. This CDR3 has 14 residues. Trimming took off 6 bases at V and 0 bases at J, with 6 bases between the two ends. Germline lookup yields CDR1 SGHAT and CDR2 FQNNGV. The CDR3 DNA sequence: TGTGCCAGCAGTAAGAGCTCTGGGGCCAACGTCCTGACTTTC. It yields the protein CASSKSSGANVLTF.

The gene calls are TRBV5-5 and TRBJ2-1; a possible D gene is TRBD2 (6 bases). The V end was cut by 0 bases, the J end by 5 bases, with 12 bases between. This CDR3 contains 15 residues. Germline lookup yields CDR1 SGHKS and CDR2 YYEKEE (reference sequence). The CDR3 DNA reads TGTGCCAGCAGCTTGGTGGTAGCGGTAAACAATGAGCAGTTCTTC. It codes for CASSLVVAVNNEQFF.

The J gene is TRBJ2-3, the V gene TRBV7-6, with 13 bases identical to TRBD2. Germline values: CDR1 SGHVS, CDR2 FNYEAQ. CDR3 length equals 14 residues. The V gene end was trimmed by 5 bases and the J gene end by 8 bases; junction bases not matched to a gene: 4. Here the CDR3 DNA reads TGTGCCAGCAGCCGGACTAGCGGGAGTGTTACGCAGTATTTT. It translates to CASSRTSGSVTQYF. Full variable domain (remainder filled in from reference TRBV7-6 and TRBJ2-3): GAGVSQSPRYKVTKRGQDVALRCDPISGHVSLYWYRQALGQGPEFLTYFNYEAQQDKSGLPNDRFSAERPEGSISTLTIQRTEQRDSAMYRCASSRTSGSVTQYFGPGTRLTVL.

This clone was seen only a few times. The V and J genes are TRBV9 and TRBJ1-2; no firm D call. Between the trimmed V and J ends, which lost 1 base and 0 bases, there was a span of 10 bases. CDR3 length: 15 residues. Germline V CDR1 and CDR2: SGDLS, YYNGEE. CDR3 amino acids: CASSVSPEANYGYTF. CDR3 nucleotides: TGTGCCAGCAGCGTAAGTCCCGAGGCTAACTATGGCTACACCTTC.

The V gene is TRBV19, the J gene TRBJ2-6; TRBD2 aligns across 8 bases. After removal of 4 bases from V and 3 bases from J, the junction contained 11 bases not matched to a gene. Germline V gene lookup returns CDR1 LNHDA and CDR2 SQIVND (reference sequence). The CDR3 sequence is 18 residues long. In nucleotides, the CDR3 is TGTGCCAGTAGTAACCCAGCGGGAGTTGTAAATGGGGCCAACGTCCTGACTTTC. Translated: CASSNPAGVVNGANVLTF. Supplemented by reference TRBV19 and TRBJ2-6, the full variable domain reads DGGITQSPKYLFRKEGQNVTLSCEQNLNHDAMYWYRQDPGQGLRLIYYSQIVNDFQKGDIAEGYSVSREKKESFPLTVTSAQKNPTAFYLCASSNPAGVVNGANVLTFGAGSRLTVL.

The J gene is TRBJ1-4, the V gene TRBV28, with D uncertain. CDR1 and CDR2 from the germline V gene are MDHEN and SYDVKM. The CDR3 totals 11 residues. With 4 bases removed from V and 14 bases from J, the gap between germline ends came to 11 bases. The CDR3 nucleotides read TGTGCCAGCAGTTCGAACGGGTACCTGTTTTTT. As protein: CASSSNGYLFF.

The rearrangement links TRBV20-1 to TRBJ1-6; D gene unclear. Germline V CDR1 and CDR2: DFQATT, SNEGSKA (reference sequence). CDR3 length: 11 residues. The V end was cut by 3 bases, the J end by 9 bases, with 6 bases between. The CDR3 spells CSASPFSPLHF. CDR3 DNA sequence: TGCAGTGCTAGCCCGTTTTCACCCCTCCACTTT.

The genes are TRBV10-2 and TRBJ2-6; D gene ambiguous. The CDR3 length is 13 residues. V dropped 3 bases and J dropped 2 bases, with 2 bases sitting between them. CDR1 and CDR2 from the germline V gene are WSHSY and SAAADI. CDR3 amino acids: CASSDPGANVLTF. In DNA form, the CDR3 reads TGCGCCAGCAGTGATCCTGGGGCCAACGTCCTGACTTTC.

Concerning this clone: The same CDR3 is also encoded by other DNA sequences in this sample. This sequence joins TRBV18 and TRBJ2-7; 8 bases map to TRBD2. The CDR3 is made up of 14 amino acids. Germline V gene lookup returns CDR1 KGHSH and CDR2 LQKENI. With 3 bases clipped from V and 1 base from J, the junction kept 2 bases outside the gene matches. For the CDR3, the DNA is TGTGCCAGCTCACCGCGACTAGCGTCCTACGAGCAGTACTTC. It encodes CASSPRLASYEQYF.

In this sample, this clone turned up a few times. Other DNA sequences of this sample code for an identical CDR3. This chain joins TRBV30 and TRBJ1-2, with 10 bases matching TRBD1. Trimming removed 0 bases from V and 7 bases from J; junction bases left unmatched: 2. The CDR3 contains 13 residues. CDR1 is GTSNPN and CDR2 is SVGIG in the germline V gene (reference sequence). The CDR3 DNA reads TGTGCCTGGAGTGTTGGGACAGGGGTTGGCTACACCTTC. The encoded protein is CAWSVGTGVGYTF.

As regards this clone: Other DNA sequences in the same sample also yield this CDR3. The chain has TRBV7-2 and TRBJ2-1, with 11 bases matching TRBD2. The J segment lost 7 bases and the V segment lost 4 bases, leaving 6 bases of the junction unmatched. Germline V gives CDR1 SGHTA, CDR2 FQGNSA. The CDR3 contains 15 residues. The CDR3 DNA is TGTGCCAGCAGCTCACTAGCGGGAGTTGGGAATGAGCAGTTCTTC. Translating it yields CASSSLAGVGNEQFF.